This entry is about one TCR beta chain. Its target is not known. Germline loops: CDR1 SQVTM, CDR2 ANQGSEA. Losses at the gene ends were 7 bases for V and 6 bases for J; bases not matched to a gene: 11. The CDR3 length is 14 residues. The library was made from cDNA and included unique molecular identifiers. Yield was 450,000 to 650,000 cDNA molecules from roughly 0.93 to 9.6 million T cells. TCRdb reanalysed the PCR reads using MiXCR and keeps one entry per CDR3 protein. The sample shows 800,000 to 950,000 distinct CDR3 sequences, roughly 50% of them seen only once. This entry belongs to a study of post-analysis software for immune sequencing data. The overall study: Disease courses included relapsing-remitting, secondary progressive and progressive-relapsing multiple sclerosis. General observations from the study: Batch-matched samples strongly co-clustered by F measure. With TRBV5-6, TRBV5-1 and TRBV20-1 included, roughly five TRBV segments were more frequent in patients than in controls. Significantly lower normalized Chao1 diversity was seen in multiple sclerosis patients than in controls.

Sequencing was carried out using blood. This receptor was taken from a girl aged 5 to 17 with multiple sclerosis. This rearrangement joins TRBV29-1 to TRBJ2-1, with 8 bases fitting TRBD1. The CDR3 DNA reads TGCAGCGGATTACCGCCGGGGACAGGCAATGAGCAGTTCTTC. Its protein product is CSGLPPGTGNEQFF.